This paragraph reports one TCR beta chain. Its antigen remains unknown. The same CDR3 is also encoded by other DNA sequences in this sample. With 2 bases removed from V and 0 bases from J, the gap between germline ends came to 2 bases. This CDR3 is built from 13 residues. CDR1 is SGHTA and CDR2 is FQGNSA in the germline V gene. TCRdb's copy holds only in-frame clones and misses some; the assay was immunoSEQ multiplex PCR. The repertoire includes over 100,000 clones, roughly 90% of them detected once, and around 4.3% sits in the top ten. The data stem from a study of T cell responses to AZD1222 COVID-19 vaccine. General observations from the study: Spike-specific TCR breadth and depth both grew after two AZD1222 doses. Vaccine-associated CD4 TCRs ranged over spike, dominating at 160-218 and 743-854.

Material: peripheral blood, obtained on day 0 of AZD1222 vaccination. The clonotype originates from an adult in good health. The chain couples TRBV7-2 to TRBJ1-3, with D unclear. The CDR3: CASSLSSGNTIYF. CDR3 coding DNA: TGTGCCAGCAGCTTAAGCTCTGGAAACACCATATATTTT.